This T cell receptor (beta chain) originates from a study of graft-versus-host responses after intestinal transplantation. In the study overall: Grafts that recipients had were multivisceral, liver-intestinal, or isolated intestinal transplants. Induction using anti-thymocyte globulin, followed by tacrolimus and steroids for roughly 3 years, was given to all recipients.

Regarding the study as a whole: Association was observed between peak circulating GvH clone levels and early post-transplant HvG declines. The recipient marrow held GvH clones, and some of them showed up first in ileum or blood.

The data were produced by immunoSEQ multiplex PCR, yet TCRdb's version contains in-frame clones alone and is incomplete. The sample has some 87,000 clones, around nine tenths seen once. Note on this clone: Its antigen remains unknown.

This CDR3 comprises 14 residues. The V end was cut by 1 base, the J end by 2 bases, with 8 bases between. Germline-derived CDR1 and CDR2 are SGHNT and YENEEA. The receptor comes from a human donor who received an intestinal transplant. The V and J genes are TRBV11-3 and TRBJ2-5; D remains unclear. The specimen comprised unstimulated CD4+ T cells sorted from spleen or lymph node cells, sampled before intestinal transplant. CDR3 nucleotide sequence: TGTGCCAGCAGCTTAGGAGGCCAGCAAGAGACCCAGTACTTC. Translation: CASSLGGQQETQYF.